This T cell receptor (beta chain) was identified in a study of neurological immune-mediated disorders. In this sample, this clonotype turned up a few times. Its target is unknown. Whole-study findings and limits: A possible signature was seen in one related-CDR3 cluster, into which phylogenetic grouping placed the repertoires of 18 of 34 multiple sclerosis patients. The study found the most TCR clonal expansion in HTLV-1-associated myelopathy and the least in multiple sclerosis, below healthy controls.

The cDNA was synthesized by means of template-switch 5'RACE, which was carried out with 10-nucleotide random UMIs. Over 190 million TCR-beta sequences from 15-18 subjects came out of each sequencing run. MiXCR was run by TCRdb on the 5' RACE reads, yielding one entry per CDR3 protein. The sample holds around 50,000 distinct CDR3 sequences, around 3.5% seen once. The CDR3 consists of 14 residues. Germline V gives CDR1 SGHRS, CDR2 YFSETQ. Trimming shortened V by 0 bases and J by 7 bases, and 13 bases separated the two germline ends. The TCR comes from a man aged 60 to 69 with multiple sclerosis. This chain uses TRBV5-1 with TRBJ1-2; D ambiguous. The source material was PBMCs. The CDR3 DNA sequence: TGCGCCAGCAGCTTGGATGCAGCGGTCGGTGGCTACACCTTC. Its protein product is CASSLDAAVGGYTF. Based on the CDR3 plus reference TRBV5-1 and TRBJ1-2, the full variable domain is KAGVTQTPRYLIKTRGQQVTLSCSPISGHRSVSWYQQTPGQGLQFLFEYFSETQRNKGNFPGRFSGRQFSNSRSEMNVSTLELGDSALYLCASSLDAAVGGYTFGSGTRLTVV.